This TCR beta chain derives from a study of neurological immune-mediated disorders. This clonotype was found many times. Germline lookup yields CDR1 MDHEN and CDR2 SYDVKM. The length of the CDR3 is 14 residues. V was shortened by 5 bases and J by 4 bases, with 14 bases between the two germline ends. MiXCR, applied by TCRdb to the 5' RACE reads, yields one record per CDR3 protein. The repertoire holds 40,000 or so distinct CDR3 sequences, with about 7% as singletons. The receptor's source is a woman between 40 and 55 years old in good health. The chain recombines TRBV28 with TRBJ1-1; tentatively, D is TRBD1 (5 bases). Material for sequencing was PBMCs. CDR3 residues: CASSTPGLPTEAFF. The CDR3 DNA follows: TGTGCCAGCAGTACACCGGGACTCCCCACTGAAGCTTTCTTT.